Each of the 14 T cell receptor beta chains below was sequenced from the same sample in a study of blood T cell repertoires in COVID-19. Profiled with immunoSEQ multiplex PCR; TCRdb holds only in-frame clones, not every one. The sample includes a few hundred thousand clones, around three quarters of them seen just once. The sequenced sample was peripheral blood. The receptors come from a woman at least 80 years old with acute or convalescent COVID-19.

V gene TRBV7-9 combines with J gene TRBJ2-7; D perhaps matches TRBD1 (7 bases). The CDR3 runs 15 residues. V was clipped by 5 bases and J by 6 bases, with 20 bases between them. From germline, CDR1 is SEHNR and CDR2 FQNEAQ (reference sequence). For the CDR3, the DNA is TGTGCCAGCAGCATCCCAGGGGGACTCCTACCCGAGCAGTACTTC. This gives the protein CASSIPGGLLPEQYF.

This clone was observed a handful of times. V and J are TRBV2 and TRBJ1-2; 7 bases map to TRBD1. The V gene's germline CDR1 is SNHLY and CDR2 FYNNEI. The length of the CDR3 is 12 residues. V dropped 6 bases and J dropped 4; count of bases not matched to a gene: 2. CDR3 DNA sequence: TGTGCCAGCAGCGGACAGGCCTATGGCTACACCTTC. Encoded protein: CASSGQAYGYTF.

The chain links TRBV2 to TRBJ1-1; 12 bases agree with TRBD1. J was trimmed by 5 bases and V by 7 bases; bases with no gene match: 8. CDR3 size: 15 residues. Germline V lookup: CDR1 SNHLY, CDR2 FYNNEI. The chain's CDR3 is CASTRDRGPMTEAFF. The CDR3 nucleotides read TGTGCCAGCACCCGGGACAGGGGGCCTATGACTGAAGCTTTCTTT.

There are a few counts of this clone. The chain has TRBV7-2 and TRBJ2-3, with D hard to call. CDR1 is SGHTA and CDR2 is FQGNSA in the germline V gene. V lost 2 bases and J lost 4, with 10 bases in between. The CDR3 totals 14 residues. CDR3 in DNA: TGTGCCAGCAGCTTAAGTGGTGAGGCAGATACGCAGTATTTT. Its protein is CASSLSGEADTQYF.

The rearrangement links TRBV19 to TRBJ2-6, with 10 bases that match TRBD1. Per germline, CDR1 LNHDA and CDR2 SQIVND (reference sequence). After removal of 5 bases from V and 1 base from J, the junction contained 5 bases not matched to a gene. This CDR3 spans 17 amino acids. The CDR3 here is CASSRRDRGSGANVLTF. The CDR3 DNA reads as TGTGCCAGTAGTCGGCGGGACAGGGGATCTGGGGCCAACGTCCTGACTTTC.

The chain uses TRBV10-3 and TRBJ2-1; TRBD2 is a possible D gene (7 bases). Germline CDR1 reads ENHRY; CDR2 reads SYGVKD. This CDR3 spans 18 amino acids. Trimming removed 0 bases from V and 7 bases from J, with 22 bases in between. CDR3 region: CAISESIGGGPQKNEQFF. The CDR3 nucleotides are TGTGCCATCAGTGAGTCGATTGGCGGGGGCCCACAAAAGAATGAGCAGTTCTTC.

This clone was seen more than once but under ten times. V usage is TRBV9 and J usage is TRBJ2-2; D call uncertain. Germline lookup yields CDR1 SGDLS and CDR2 YYNGEE. Trimming removed 0 bases at V and 6 bases at J, with 6 bases between. This CDR3 spans 13 amino acids. The CDR3 loop is CASSVATSGELFF. Written as DNA, the CDR3 is TGTGCCAGCAGCGTAGCTACCTCCGGGGAGCTGTTTTTT.

This clone was seen only once. This chain connects TRBV7-2 to TRBJ1-1; D perhaps matches TRBD1 (5 bases). From germline, CDR1 is SGHTA and CDR2 FQGNSA. The length of the CDR3 is 14 residues. V was clipped by 5 bases and J by 4 bases, with 14 bases between them. CDR3 region: CASSPGWLFTEAFF. CDR3 coding DNA: TGTGCCAGCAGCCCAGGGTGGTTGTTCACTGAAGCTTTCTTT. The full variable domain, its missing parts supplied by reference TRBV7-2 and TRBJ1-1, is GAGVSQSPSNKVTEKGKDVELRCDPISGHTALYWYRQSLGQGLEFLIYFQGNSAPDKSGLPSDRFSAERTGGSVSTLTIQRTQQEDSAVYLCASSPGWLFTEAFFGQGTRLTVV.

The rearrangement joins TRBV30 to TRBJ2-6; TRBD1 is a possible D gene (6 bases). This CDR3 is built from 15 residues. The V gene's germline CDR1 is GTSNPN and CDR2 SVGIG (reference sequence). Between the trimmed V and J ends, which lost 5 bases and 4 bases, there was a span of 15 bases. CDR3 in DNA: TGTGCCTGGTCTATAGGGGGAGCCGGGGCCAACGTCCTGACTTTC. Protein: CAWSIGGAGANVLTF. Combining the CDR3 with reference TRBV30 and TRBJ2-6 gives the whole variable domain SQTIHQWPATLVQPVGSPLSLECTVEGTSNPNLYWYRQAAGRGLQLLFYSVGIGQISSEVPQNLSASRPQDRQFILSSKKLLLSDSGFYLCAWSIGGAGANVLTFGAGSRLTVL.

This chain uses TRBV7-9 with TRBJ2-5; D may be TRBD1 (5 bases). The CDR3 has 15 residues. Germline loops: CDR1 SEHNR, CDR2 FQNEAQ (reference sequence). Trimming stripped 1 base from V and 8 bases from J, with 17 bases between. This CDR3 is CASSLDLGPQGTQYF. CDR3 coding DNA: TGTGCCAGCAGCTTAGATTTGGGTCCGCAGGGCACCCAGTACTTC.

The rearrangement links TRBV2 to TRBJ2-1; unclear D gene. Trimming removed 2 bases at V and 4 bases at J, with 6 bases between. CDR3 length: 13 amino acids. CDR1 and CDR2 from the germline V gene are SNHLY and FYNNEI. DNA for the CDR3: TGTGCCAGCAGTGAAACAGAGTACAATGAGCAGTTCTTC. It specifies CASSETEYNEQFF. Using reference TRBV2 and TRBJ2-1 for the parts outside the CDR3, the full variable domain is EPEVTQTPSHQVTQMGQEVILRCVPISNHLYFYWYRQILGQKVEFLVSFYNNEISEKSEIFDDQFSVERPDGSNFTLKIRSTKLEDSAMYFCASSETEYNEQFFGPGTRLTVL.

The V gene is TRBV19, the J gene TRBJ1-5, with D uncertain. The germline V gene has CDR1 LNHDA and CDR2 SQIVND (reference sequence). This CDR3 is 16 amino acids long. The ends were cut back, 3 bases at V and 5 bases at J, with 17 bases in the middle. The CDR3 here is CASSITSLADHQPQHF. As DNA, the CDR3 is TGTGCCAGTAGTATTACGTCTTTGGCAGATCATCAGCCCCAGCATTTT.

This chain connects TRBV10-2 to TRBJ2-3; D is possibly TRBD2 (6 bases). The V gene's germline CDR1 is WSHSY and CDR2 SAAADI. The CDR3 contains 15 residues. V dropped 7 bases and J dropped 1 base, with 15 bases sitting between them. The CDR3 loop is CASIGTGVGTDTQYF. In DNA, the CDR3 is TGCGCCAGCATCGGGACGGGAGTGGGCACAGATACGCAGTATTTT.

This clone appeared a few times. The chain employs TRBV10-3 and TRBJ1-6; 7 nucleotides agree with TRBD1. This CDR3 is built from 16 residues. V dropped 0 bases and J dropped 6; count of bases not matched to a gene: 5. Per the germline V gene, CDR1 is ENHRY and CDR2 is SYGVKD. The CDR3 loop reads CAISESMAGGNSPLHF. DNA of the CDR3: TGTGCCATCAGTGAGTCGATGGCAGGGGGTAATTCACCCCTCCACTTT.